This T cell receptor beta chain appears in the sequencing data of a study of T cell changes during pregnancy in multiple sclerosis (dated by TCRdb to the late 2010s). With respect to the entire study: Changes in the T cell repertoire over the course of pregnancy were examined in this study in women with multiple sclerosis.

Note on this clone: Which antigen it targets is not known. Within one base of it there is no much larger clone, and no base qualities were kept.

The method behind the library was the immunoSEQ multiplex PCR assay. In TCRdb, the immuneACCESS table is reduced to in-frame sequences with V and J assigned. These tables do not hold every clone; where another copy was compared, an unresolved V gene accounts for under half, and the others remain unexplained. Within this sample are fewer than 80,000 clones, with around 94% of them counted one time only. Of the sample, approximately 0.15% is held by the ten largest clones. From the cysteine up to the phenylalanine, the CDR3 has a length of 13 residues. Only the CDR3 portion is preserved as DNA: 39 bases, with reading frame beginning at the first base. Reading the germline V gene gives CDR1 SGDLS and CDR2 YYNGEE. Trimming takes 0 bases from V and 3 bases from J, and the germline ends sit 6 bases apart.

Sequenced material: CD4+ T cells from peripheral blood mononuclear cells, taken after pregnancy. Rearrangement joined TRBV9 to TRBJ2-5, with no confidently assigned D gene. The sequence derives from a female donor with multiple sclerosis, enrolled in a pregnancy study. The bases read TGTGCCAGCAGCGTAGGTCCCGAAGAGACCCAGTACTTC. Translated, this gives CASSVGPEETQYF.